This entry concerns a single T cell receptor beta chain. Researchers prepared the TCRbeta library using unique molecular identifiers, the study reports. One entry per CDR3 protein results from TCRdb running MiXCR on the PCR reads. Here the sample spans around 380,000 distinct CDR3 sequences, approximately 11% being singletons. The data originate from a study of T-cell reconstitution after alpha-beta-depleted transplantation in children. With V trimmed by 4 bases and J by 8 bases, 8 bases remained unmatched. CDR1 and CDR2 from the germline V gene are SGHTS and YDEGEE. This CDR3 has 14 amino acids. This sequence was found in a human donor who donated a stem cell graft to a child with acute myeloid leukemia. Specimen: PBMCs from the stem cell graft donor, collected from the stem cell graft. The chain uses TRBV5-8 and TRBJ2-1, with 8 bases lining up with TRBD2. The CDR3, as DNA: TGTGCCAGCAGCACCGGGACTAGTGTGGATGAGCAGTTCTTC. Encoded protein: CASSTGTSVDEQFF. Full variable domain (remainder filled in from reference TRBV5-8 and TRBJ2-1): EAGVTQSPTHLIKTRGQQATLRCSPISGHTSVYWYQQALGLGLQFLLWYDEGEERNRGNFPPRFSGRQFPNYSSELNVNALELEDSALYLCASSTGTSVDEQFFGPGTRLTVL.